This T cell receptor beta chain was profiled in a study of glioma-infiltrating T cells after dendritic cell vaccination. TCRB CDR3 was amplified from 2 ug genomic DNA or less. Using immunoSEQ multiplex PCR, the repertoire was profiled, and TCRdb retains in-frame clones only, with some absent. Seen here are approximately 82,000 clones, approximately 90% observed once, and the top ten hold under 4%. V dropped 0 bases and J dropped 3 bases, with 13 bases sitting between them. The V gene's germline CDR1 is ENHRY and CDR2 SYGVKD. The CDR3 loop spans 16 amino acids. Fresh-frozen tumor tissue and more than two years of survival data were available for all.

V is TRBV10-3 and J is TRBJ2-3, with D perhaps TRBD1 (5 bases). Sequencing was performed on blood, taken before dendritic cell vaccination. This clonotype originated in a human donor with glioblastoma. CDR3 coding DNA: TGTGCCATCAGTGAGTCGATGAATCAGGGAACAGATACGCAGTATTTT. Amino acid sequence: CAISESMNQGTDTQYF.